This T cell receptor (beta chain) comes out of a study of blood T cell repertoires in COVID-19. Across the whole study: Italy, Spain and the United States were the sources of the convalescent and acute COVID-19 samples. PBMCs, B-cell-depleted T cells, or T cells provided the cDNA or gDNA that made up the material.

Germline CDR1 and CDR2: SNHLY and FYNNEI. The trim removed 5 bases at V and 2 bases at J, leaving 6 bases unmatched. CDR3 size: 16 residues. Data came from immunoSEQ multiplex PCR; TCRdb stores just in-frame clones and leaves some out. The sample has around 310,000 clones, around nine tenths seen once. This clone was seen once. V and J are TRBV2 and TRBJ2-2; 9 bases map to TRBD1. Sequenced input: peripheral blood. The origin of this receptor is a woman aged 60 to 75 with acute or convalescent COVID-19. The CDR3 DNA reads as TGTGCCAGCAGTCTACAGGGGGCTCTAAACACCGGGGAGCTGTTTTTT. Translated: CASSLQGALNTGELFF. The full variable domain, rest sourced from reference TRBV2 and TRBJ2-2, is EPEVTQTPSHQVTQMGQEVILRCVPISNHLYFYWYRQILGQKVEFLVSFYNNEISEKSEIFDDQFSVERPDGSNFTLKIRSTKLEDSAMYFCASSLQGALNTGELFFGEGSRLTVL.